This T cell receptor (beta chain) was profiled in a study of shared clonotypes between healthy human individuals. Sequencing used immunoSEQ multiplex PCR; TCRdb keeps in-frame clones, though not all of them. Among some 2 million clones listed, 90% to 95% were seen once. CD45RA+ naive and CD45RA-negative memory subsets were separated from CD4+ cells. The ends were cut back, 1 base at V and 8 bases at J, with 11 bases in the middle. The CDR3 runs 14 residues. Germline V gives CDR1 SEHNR, CDR2 FQNEAQ (reference sequence). Sequenced material: naive CD4+ T cells sorted from blood. Noted subset: CD45RA+ positively selected. The J gene is TRBJ1-4, the V gene TRBV7-9; D is unclear. The sequence was obtained from a man aged 18 to 35 in good health. The CDR3 region has the DNA TGTGCCAGCAGCTTAGGGACGATGGAGGAAAAACTGTTTTTT. Its protein is CASSLGTMEEKLFF.